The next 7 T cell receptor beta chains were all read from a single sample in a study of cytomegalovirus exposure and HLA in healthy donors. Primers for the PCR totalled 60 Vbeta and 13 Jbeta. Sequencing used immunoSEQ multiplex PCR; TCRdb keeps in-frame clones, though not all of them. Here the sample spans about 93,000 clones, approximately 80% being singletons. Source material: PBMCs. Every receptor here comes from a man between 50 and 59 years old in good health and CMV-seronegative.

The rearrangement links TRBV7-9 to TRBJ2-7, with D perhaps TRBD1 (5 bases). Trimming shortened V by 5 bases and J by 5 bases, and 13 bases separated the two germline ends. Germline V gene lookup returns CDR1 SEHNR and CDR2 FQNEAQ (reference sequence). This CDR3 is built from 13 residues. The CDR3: CASSLTVGHEQYF. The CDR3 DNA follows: TGTGCCAGCAGCCTGACAGTTGGCCACGAGCAGTACTTC.

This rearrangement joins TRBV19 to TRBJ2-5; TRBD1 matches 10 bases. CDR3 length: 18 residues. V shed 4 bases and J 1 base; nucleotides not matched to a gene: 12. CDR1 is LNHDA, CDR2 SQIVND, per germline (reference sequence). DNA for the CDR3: TGTGCCAGTAGTAGGGGGGCCGGGACAGGGGTTCCCCAAGAGACCCAGTACTTC. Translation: CASSRGAGTGVPQETQYF.

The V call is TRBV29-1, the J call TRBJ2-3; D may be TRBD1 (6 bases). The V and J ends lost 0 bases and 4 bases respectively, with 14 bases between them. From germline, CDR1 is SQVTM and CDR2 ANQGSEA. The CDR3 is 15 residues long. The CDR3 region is CSVEEWGQGADTQYF. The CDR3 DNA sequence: TGCAGCGTTGAAGAGTGGGGGCAGGGTGCAGATACGCAGTATTTT.

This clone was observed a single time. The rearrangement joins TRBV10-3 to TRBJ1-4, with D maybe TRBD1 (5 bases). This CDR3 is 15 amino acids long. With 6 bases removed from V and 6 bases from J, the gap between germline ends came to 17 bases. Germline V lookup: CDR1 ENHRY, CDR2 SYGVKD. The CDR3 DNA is TGTGCCATCAGGGCCGGGGGGGGAAAGGATGAAAAACTGTTTTTT. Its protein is CAIRAGGGKDEKLFF.

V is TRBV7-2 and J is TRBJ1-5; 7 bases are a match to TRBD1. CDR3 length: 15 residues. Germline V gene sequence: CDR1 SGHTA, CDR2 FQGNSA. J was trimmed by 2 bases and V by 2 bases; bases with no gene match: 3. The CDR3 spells CASSLRGGGNQPQHF. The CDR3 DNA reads TGTGCCAGCAGCTTAAGAGGGGGCGGCAATCAGCCCCAGCATTTT.

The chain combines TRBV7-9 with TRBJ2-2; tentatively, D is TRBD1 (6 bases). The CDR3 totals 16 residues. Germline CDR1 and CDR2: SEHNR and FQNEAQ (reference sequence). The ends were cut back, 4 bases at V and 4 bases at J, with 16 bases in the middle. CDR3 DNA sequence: TGTGCCAGCAGCTCGCCAGGGGAACGGAGCACCGGGGAGCTGTTTTTT. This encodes CASSSPGERSTGELFF.

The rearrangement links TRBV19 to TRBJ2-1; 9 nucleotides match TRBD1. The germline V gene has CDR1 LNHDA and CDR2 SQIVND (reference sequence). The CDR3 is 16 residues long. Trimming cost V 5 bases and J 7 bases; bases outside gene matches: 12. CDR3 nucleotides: TGTGCCAGTAGTCCTGGGGACAGGGTGTTGGGAAATGAGCAGTTCTTC. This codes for CASSPGDRVLGNEQFF. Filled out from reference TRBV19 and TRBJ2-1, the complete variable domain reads DGGITQSPKYLFRKEGQNVTLSCEQNLNHDAMYWYRQDPGQGLRLIYYSQIVNDFQKGDIAEGYSVSREKKESFPLTVTSAQKNPTAFYLCASSPGDRVLGNEQFFGPGTRLTVL.